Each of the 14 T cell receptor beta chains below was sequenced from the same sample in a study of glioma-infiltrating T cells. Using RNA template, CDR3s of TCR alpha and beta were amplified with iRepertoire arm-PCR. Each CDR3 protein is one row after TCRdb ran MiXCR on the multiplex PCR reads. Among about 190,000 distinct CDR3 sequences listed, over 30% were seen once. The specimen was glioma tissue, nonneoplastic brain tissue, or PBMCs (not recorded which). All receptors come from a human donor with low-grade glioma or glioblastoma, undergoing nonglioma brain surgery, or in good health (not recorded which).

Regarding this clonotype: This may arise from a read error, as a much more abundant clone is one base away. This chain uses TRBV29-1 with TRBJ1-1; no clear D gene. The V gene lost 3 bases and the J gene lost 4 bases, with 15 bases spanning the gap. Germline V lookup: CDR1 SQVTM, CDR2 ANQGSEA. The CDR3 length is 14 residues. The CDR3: CSVDFRYRGTEAFF. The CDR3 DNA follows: TGCAGCGTTGATTTTAGATACCGAGGCACTGAAGCTTTCTTT.

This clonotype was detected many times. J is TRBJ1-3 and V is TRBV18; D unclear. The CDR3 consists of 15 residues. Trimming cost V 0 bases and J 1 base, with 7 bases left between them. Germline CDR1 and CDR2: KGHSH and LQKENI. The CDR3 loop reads CASSPPARSGNTIYF. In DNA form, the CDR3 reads TGTGCCAGCTCACCACCCGCCAGATCTGGAAACACCATATATTTT.

The CDR3 sequence: CASSQVPPLTSGSHEQFF. CDR3 DNA sequence: TGTGCCAGCAGCCAGGTCCCCCCATTGACTAGCGGGAGTCATGAGCAGTTCTTC. V gene TRBV7-6 combines with J gene TRBJ2-1; TRBD2 aligns across 12 bases. The CDR3 totals 18 residues. Germline V gene lookup returns CDR1 SGHVS and CDR2 FNYEAQ. Trimming removed 5 bases from V and 8 bases from J; junction bases left unmatched: 16.

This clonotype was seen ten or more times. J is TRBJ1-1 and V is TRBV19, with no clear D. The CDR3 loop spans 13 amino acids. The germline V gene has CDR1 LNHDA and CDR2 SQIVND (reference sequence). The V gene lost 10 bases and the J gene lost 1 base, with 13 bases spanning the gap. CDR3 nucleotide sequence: TGTGCCACCTCCCGGACGGGGAACACTGAAGCTTTCTTT. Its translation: CATSRTGNTEAFF.

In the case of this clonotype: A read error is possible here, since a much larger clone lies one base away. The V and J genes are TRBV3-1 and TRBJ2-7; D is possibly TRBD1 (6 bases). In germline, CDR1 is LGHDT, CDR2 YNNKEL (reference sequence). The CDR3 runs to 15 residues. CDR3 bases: TGTGACAGCAGCCAAGACCCAGGACAGCCCTACGAGCAGTACTTC. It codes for CDSSQDPGQPYEQYF.

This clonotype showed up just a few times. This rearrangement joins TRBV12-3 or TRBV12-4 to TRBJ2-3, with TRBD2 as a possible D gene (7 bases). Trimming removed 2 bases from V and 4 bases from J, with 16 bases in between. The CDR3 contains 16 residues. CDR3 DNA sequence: TGTGCCAGCAGTTTAAGGGGGGGAGTTCCGGCAGATACGCAGTATTTT. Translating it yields CASSLRGGVPADTQYF.

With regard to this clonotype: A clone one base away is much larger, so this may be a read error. The CDR3 nucleotides are TGTGCCAGCAATGTCTTGGGCTACGAGCAGTACTTC. This codes for CASNVLGYEQYF. V and J are TRBV2 and TRBJ2-7; D is unresolved. CDR1 and CDR2 (germline): SNHLY, FYNNEI. This CDR3 is built from 12 residues. V lost 7 bases and J lost 3, with 10 bases in between. The whole variable domain, remainder taken from reference TRBV2 and TRBJ2-7, is EPEVTQTPSHQVTQMGQEVILRCVPISNHLYFYWYRQILGQKVEFLVSFYNNEISEKSEIFDDQFSVERPDGSNFTLKIRSTKLEDSAMYFCASNVLGYEQYFGPGTRLTVT.

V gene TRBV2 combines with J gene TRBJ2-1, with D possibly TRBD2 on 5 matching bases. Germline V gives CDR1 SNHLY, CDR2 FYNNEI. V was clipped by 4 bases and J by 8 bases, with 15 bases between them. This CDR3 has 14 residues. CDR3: CASSALRGIHEQFF. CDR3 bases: TGTGCCAGCAGTGCCCTCCGGGGAATCCATGAGCAGTTCTTC.

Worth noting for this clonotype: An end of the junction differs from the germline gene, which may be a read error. In nucleotides, the CDR3 is TGTGCCAGCAGCTTAGACCCAGAGGCGGTCAATGGGCAGTTCTTC. It specifies CASSLDPEAVNGQFF. The chain combines TRBV5-4 with TRBJ2-1; no firm D call. CDR1 is SGHNT, CDR2 YYREEE, per germline (reference sequence). The CDR3 sequence is 15 residues long.

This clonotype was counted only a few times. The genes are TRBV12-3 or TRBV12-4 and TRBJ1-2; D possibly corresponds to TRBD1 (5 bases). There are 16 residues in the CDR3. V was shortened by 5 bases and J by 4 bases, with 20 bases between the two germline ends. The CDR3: CASSHAPQRDGYGYTF. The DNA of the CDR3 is TGTGCCAGCAGTCACGCACCTCAACGGGACGGCTATGGCTACACCTTC.

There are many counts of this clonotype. The CDR3 DNA follows: TGCAGTGCTAGAGTAGCTAGCTACGAGCAGTACTTC. Protein: CSARVASYEQYF. This sequence joins TRBV20-1 and TRBJ2-7, with D hard to call. Germline V gene data show CDR1 as DFQATT and CDR2 as SNEGSKA (reference sequence). Between the trimmed V and J ends, which lost 1 base and 3 bases, there was a span of 7 bases. CDR3 length equals 12 residues.

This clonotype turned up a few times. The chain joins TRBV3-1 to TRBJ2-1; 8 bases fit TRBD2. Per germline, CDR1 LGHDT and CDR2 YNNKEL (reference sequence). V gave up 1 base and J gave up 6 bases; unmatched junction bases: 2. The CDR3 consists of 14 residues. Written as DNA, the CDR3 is TGTGCCAGCAGCCAAGGAACTAGCGGCAATGAGCAGTTCTTC. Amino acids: CASSQGTSGNEQFF.

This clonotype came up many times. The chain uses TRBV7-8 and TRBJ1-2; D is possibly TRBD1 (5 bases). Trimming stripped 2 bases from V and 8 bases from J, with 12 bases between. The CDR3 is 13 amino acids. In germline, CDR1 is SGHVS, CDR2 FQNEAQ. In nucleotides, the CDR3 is TGTGCCAGCAGCTTACCCGGGGCTCGGGGCTACACCTTC. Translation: CASSLPGARGYTF.

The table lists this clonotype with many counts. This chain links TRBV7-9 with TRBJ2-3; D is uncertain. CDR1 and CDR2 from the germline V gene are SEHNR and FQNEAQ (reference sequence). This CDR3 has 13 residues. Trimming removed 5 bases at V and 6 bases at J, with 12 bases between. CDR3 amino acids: CASSQRLGDTQYF. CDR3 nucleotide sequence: TGTGCCAGCAGCCAACGATTAGGGGATACGCAGTATTTT.